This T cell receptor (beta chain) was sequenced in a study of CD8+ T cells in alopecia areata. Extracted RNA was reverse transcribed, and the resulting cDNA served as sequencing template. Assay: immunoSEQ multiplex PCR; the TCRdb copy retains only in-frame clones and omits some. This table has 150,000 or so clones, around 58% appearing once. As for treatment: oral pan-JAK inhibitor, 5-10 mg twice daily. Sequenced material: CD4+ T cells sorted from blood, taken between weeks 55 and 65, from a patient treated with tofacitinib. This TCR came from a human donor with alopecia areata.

The CDR3 is CASQLDRNFNYGYTF. As DNA, the CDR3 is TGTGCCAGCCAACTTGACAGAAACTTTAACTATGGCTACACCTTC. This chain links TRBV19 with TRBJ1-2; the D gene is possibly TRBD1 (5 bases). This CDR3 has 15 residues. V shed 9 bases and J shed 1 base, with 18 bases lying between them. The germline gives CDR1 LNHDA, CDR2 SQIVND (reference sequence).